This T cell receptor beta chain came from a study of blood T cell repertoires in COVID-19. About the study: Samples came from the United States, Italy and Spain, spanning acute and convalescent COVID-19. Sources were T cells, B-cell-depleted T cells, or PBMCs; the material itself was cDNA or gDNA.

The CDR3 extends over 13 amino acids. Germline CDR1 reads SQVTM; CDR2 reads ANQGSEA. Trimming stripped 2 bases from V and 8 bases from J, with 12 bases between. Authors' analysis steps: Estimation of nucleated cell counts was performed using reference gene primer amplification. Sequencing used immunoSEQ multiplex PCR; TCRdb keeps in-frame clones, though not all of them. That table supplies the V and J calls and clone size; D and trimming were determined from the DNA. This table holds around 68,000 clones, more than 60% found once. The sample consisted of peripheral blood. The receptor was isolated from a woman between 50 and 59 years old with acute or convalescent COVID-19. The J gene is TRBJ1-4, the V gene TRBV29-1; tentative D call: TRBD1 (6 bases). CDR3 sequence reads: CSVEIRGGEKLFF. CDR3 DNA sequence: TGCAGCGTTGAAATCAGGGGAGGGGAAAAACTGTTTTTT.